The 22 T cell receptor beta chains below come from one sample, sequenced in a study of neoadjuvant nivolumab and ipilimumab in lung cancer. Only in-frame clones appear in the TCRdb table, and some are missing; sequencing was by immunoSEQ multiplex PCR. Altogether around 13,000 clones are present, around two thirds being singletons, with the ten largest covering roughly 24%. The sequencing here drew on peripheral blood, taken after neoadjuvant nivolumab, alone or with ipilimumab, at or shortly before surgery. Every receptor here comes from an adult with non-small cell lung cancer.

The chain uses TRBV7-6 and TRBJ2-7; 9 bases map to TRBD2. The V gene's germline CDR1 is SGHVS and CDR2 FNYEAQ. The CDR3 has 13 residues. The V and J ends lost 4 bases and 7 bases, in that order; junction bases with no gene match: 5. The CDR3 DNA follows: TGTGCCAGCAGCTCGGGACTAGCTCGTGAGCAGTACTTC. Its translation is CASSSGLAREQYF.

The rearrangement joins TRBV5-1 to TRBJ2-1; 13 nucleotides agree with TRBD2. Germline V gene sequence: CDR1 SGHRS, CDR2 YFSETQ. J was trimmed by 2 bases and V by 4 bases; bases with no gene match: 6. This CDR3 is 17 amino acids long. The CDR3 here is CASSPGLAGLTYNEQFF. The CDR3 nucleotides are TGCGCCAGCAGCCCGGGACTAGCGGGGCTAACCTACAATGAGCAGTTCTTC.

The chain uses TRBV5-1 and TRBJ1-1; D gene ambiguous. Per germline, CDR1 SGHRS and CDR2 YFSETQ. This CDR3 has 13 amino acids. V was pared by 0 bases and J by 6 bases, with 9 bases between. DNA of the CDR3: TGCGCCAGCAGCTTGGGGCCATCTGCTGAAGCTTTCTTT. Translation gives CASSLGPSAEAFF.

The rearrangement joins TRBV18 to TRBJ1-2; 9 nucleotides line up with TRBD1. V shed 2 bases and J 2 bases; nucleotides not matched to a gene: 3. CDR1 is KGHSH and CDR2 is LQKENI in the germline V gene. The CDR3 consists of 15 residues. The CDR3 sequence: CASSPRTGANYGYTF. CDR3 bases: TGTGCCAGCTCACCAAGGACAGGGGCGAACTATGGCTACACCTTC.

This clone showed up just a few times. Here the CDR3 DNA reads TGCGCCAGCAGCCCGGACAGGGCGAACACTGAAGCTTTCTTT. Its translation: CASSPDRANTEAFF. The chain carries TRBV5-1 and TRBJ1-1; TRBD1 aligns across 8 bases. With V trimmed by 4 bases and J by 1 base, 3 bases remained unmatched. Germline V gene sequence: CDR1 SGHRS, CDR2 YFSETQ. This CDR3 comprises 14 residues. Complete variable domain (other parts from reference TRBV5-1 and TRBJ1-1): KAGVTQTPRYLIKTRGQQVTLSCSPISGHRSVSWYQQTPGQGLQFLFEYFSETQRNKGNFPGRFSGRQFSNSRSEMNVSTLELGDSALYLCASSPDRANTEAFFGQGTRLTVV.

This chain links TRBV25-1 with TRBJ2-1; 9 bases match TRBD2. Germline V gene lookup returns CDR1 MGHDK and CDR2 SYGVNS. V gave up 5 bases and J gave up 0 bases; unmatched junction bases: 2. The CDR3 consists of 15 residues. DNA for the CDR3: TGTGCCAGCAGTATTAGCGGGAGCTCCTACAATGAGCAGTTCTTC. Translating gives CASSISGSSYNEQFF.

V usage is TRBV7-2 and J usage is TRBJ2-7; D not resolved. Trimming stripped 0 bases from V and 2 bases from J, with 8 bases between. Germline CDR1 is SGHTA and CDR2 is FQGNSA. CDR3 size: 14 residues. CDR3 residues: CASSLASNAYEQYF. In nucleotides, the CDR3 is TGTGCCAGCAGCTTAGCGAGTAACGCCTACGAGCAGTACTTC.

The chain has TRBV18 and TRBJ2-7; D unclear. V gave up 3 bases and J gave up 0 bases, with 6 bases separating them. CDR1 KGHSH and CDR2 LQKENI come from the germline V gene. CDR3 length equals 13 residues. In DNA form, the CDR3 reads TGTGCCAGCTCACCGGCAAGCTCCTACGAGCAGTACTTC. The encoded protein is CASSPASSYEQYF.

V usage is TRBV7-2 and J usage is TRBJ2-2, with D unclear. The germline V gene encodes CDR1 SGHTA and CDR2 FQGNSA. The CDR3 runs 13 residues. V was clipped by 5 bases and J by 4 bases, with 8 bases between them. The DNA for the CDR3 is TGTGCCAGCAGCCAAGACACCACCGGGGAGCTGTTTTTT. Translated, it gives CASSQDTTGELFF.

In this sample, this clone turned up a few times. The chain joins TRBV19 to TRBJ1-5, with D uncertain. Per germline, CDR1 LNHDA and CDR2 SQIVND (reference sequence). Trimming shortened V by 0 bases and J by 12 bases, and 9 bases separated the two germline ends. This CDR3 contains 12 residues. The CDR3 DNA is TGTGCCAGTAGTATAGATGGCAGAGACCAGCATTTT. This encodes CASSIDGRDQHF. The complete variable domain, with remaining parts taken from reference TRBV19 and TRBJ1-5, reads DGGITQSPKYLFRKEGQNVTLSCEQNLNHDAMYWYRQDPGQGLRLIYYSQIVNDFQKGDIAEGYSVSREKKESFPLTVTSAQKNPTAFYLCASSIDGRDQHFGDGTRLSIL.

The V gene is TRBV6-5, the J gene TRBJ1-5; D not certain. There are 12 residues in the CDR3. Deletions cut 2 bases from V and 5 bases from J, with 4 bases between. CDR1 is MNHEY, CDR2 SVGAGI, per germline. The CDR3 loop is CASSYRDQPQHF. Written as DNA, the CDR3 is TGTGCCAGCAGTTACAGGGATCAGCCCCAGCATTTT.

The chain carries TRBV7-6 and TRBJ1-1, with D maybe TRBD1 (6 bases). V lost 3 bases to trimming and J lost 0 bases, with 14 bases between them. This CDR3 contains 16 residues. Germline V gene sequence: CDR1 SGHVS, CDR2 FNYEAQ. The CDR3 DNA reads TGTGCCAGCAGCTTCAGGACTCAGGGGCTGAACACTGAAGCTTTCTTT. Translated, it gives CASSFRTQGLNTEAFF.

This rearrangement joins TRBV7-9 to TRBJ2-7; weak D call: TRBD1 (5 bases). The germline gives CDR1 SEHNR, CDR2 FQNEAQ (reference sequence). The CDR3 length is 13 residues. Trimming removed 7 bases at V and 1 base at J, with 11 bases between. CDR3 DNA: TGTGCCAGCATCCGGGCAGGGTCCTACGAGCAGTACTTC. Its protein is CASIRAGSYEQYF.

The CDR3 sequence: CAWRTGSAYEQYF. Written as DNA, the CDR3 is TGTGCCTGGAGAACAGGTTCCGCCTACGAGCAGTACTTC. The gene calls are TRBV30 and TRBJ2-7, with a possible D match to TRBD1 (5 bases). The CDR3 contains 13 residues. The germline CDR1 and CDR2 sequences are GTSNPN and SVGIG (reference sequence). V was cut by 3 bases and J by 2 bases, with 11 bases left in between.

The J gene is TRBJ1-1, the V gene TRBV7-9, with a possible D match to TRBD1 (6 bases). Germline CDR1 and CDR2: SEHNR and FQNEAQ (reference sequence). The CDR3 spans 15 residues. V was shortened by 2 bases and J by 7 bases, with 17 bases between the two germline ends. CDR3 nucleotides: TGTGCCAGCAGCTTAAGTCGTCAGGGGCTTGGTGAAGCTTTCTTT. Translating gives CASSLSRQGLGEAFF.

This clone was found a few times. The chain joins TRBV7-2 to TRBJ1-3; 8 bases are a match to TRBD1. V was pared by 4 bases and J by 0 bases, with 5 bases of the junction left unmatched. Germline-derived CDR1 and CDR2 are SGHTA and FQGNSA. There are 16 residues in the CDR3. The CDR3 sequence is CASSSRTGNSGNTIYF. CDR3 coding DNA: TGTGCCAGCAGCTCTCGGACAGGGAACTCTGGAAACACCATATATTTT.

The chain links TRBV11-2 to TRBJ2-7; D ambiguous. This CDR3 has 14 residues. Per germline, CDR1 SGHAT and CDR2 FQNNGV. V lost 4 bases to trimming and J lost 3 bases, with 13 bases between them. This CDR3 is CASSSFQGIYEQYF. Written as DNA, the CDR3 is TGTGCCAGCAGCTCGTTCCAAGGCATCTACGAGCAGTACTTC.

This clone has a single count. The chain links TRBV30 to TRBJ2-3; perhaps TRBD1 as D (5 bases). CDR1 is GTSNPN, CDR2 SVGIG, per germline (reference sequence). V was clipped by 0 bases and J by 0 bases, with 13 bases between them. The CDR3 has 16 amino acids. CDR3 DNA: TGTGCCTGGAGTGTTTGGGCAGGGCGTAGCACAGATACGCAGTATTTT. Translated: CAWSVWAGRSTDTQYF.

The chain uses TRBV28 and TRBJ2-7; TRBD1 is a possible D gene (6 bases). The germline CDR1 and CDR2 sequences are MDHEN and SYDVKM. CDR3 length: 14 residues. V shed 4 bases and J shed 7 bases, with 17 bases lying between them. The CDR3 protein is CASSSGQATREQYF. The CDR3 DNA is TGTGCCAGCAGTTCGGGACAAGCCACTCGGGAGCAGTACTTC.

V usage is TRBV18 and J usage is TRBJ2-7; no definite D call. Trimming removed 8 bases at V and 1 base at J, with 9 bases between. This CDR3 has 12 amino acids. CDR1 is KGHSH, CDR2 LQKENI, per germline. The CDR3 DNA is TGTGCCAGCCCCGGGTCGTCCTACGAGCAGTACTTC. It codes for CASPGSSYEQYF.

This rearrangement joins TRBV30 to TRBJ1-1; unclear D gene. Trimming shortened V by 0 bases and J by 6 bases, and 8 bases separated the two germline ends. Germline loops: CDR1 GTSNPN, CDR2 SVGIG (reference sequence). The CDR3 extends over 12 amino acids. The CDR3 coding sequence is TGTGCCTGGAGTGTACCGGGTCCTGAAGCTTTCTTT. Its protein is CAWSVPGPEAFF.

This clone was recorded a few times. The rearrangement joins TRBV19 to TRBJ2-1; D is undetermined. In germline, CDR1 is LNHDA, CDR2 SQIVND (reference sequence). V lost 4 bases, J lost 11 bases, and 12 bases lay in between. The CDR3 has 12 amino acids. The CDR3 protein is CASSRSGLQQFF. The CDR3 nucleotides are TGTGCCAGTAGTAGGAGTGGGTTGCAGCAGTTCTTC.